One sample yielded the 5 T cell receptor beta chains listed below, sequenced in a study of regulatory T cells in long-lasting Graves disease. The time point was: newly diagnosed GD, antithyroid drugs for less than 3 months. PBMC-extracted RNA yielded the TCR library. Assembly of TCR beta libraries relied on iRepertoire HTBI primers together with Arm-PCR of CDR3 regions. From the multiplex PCR reads, TCRdb called clonotypes with MiXCR, one entry per CDR3 protein. The repertoire holds about 470,000 distinct CDR3 sequences, with about 16% as singletons. A further study also used this sample, focusing on T cells in Graves' hyperthyroidism and ophthalmopathy.

Specimen: peripheral blood mononuclear cells (PBMCs), collected at new diagnosis, from a patient treated with antithyroid drugs. The receptors derive from a man aged 35-49 years with Graves disease.

This chain links TRBV9 with TRBJ1-5; D is unclear. The CDR3 runs 14 residues. Germline CDR1 and CDR2: SGDLS and YYNGEE. Trimming left V 5 bases short and J 6 bases short, with 15 bases between. CDR3 sequence: CASSADILSQPQHF. CDR3 nucleotide sequence: TGTGCCAGCAGTGCCGACATCCTGAGTCAGCCCCAGCATTTT.

This clonotype was seen at least ten times. The chain uses TRBV3-1 and TRBJ2-7, with TRBD1 matching over 10 bases. Germline CDR1 is LGHDT and CDR2 is YNNKEL (reference sequence). The CDR3 sequence is 15 residues long. Trimming took 4 bases from V and 4 from J; bases not matched to a gene: 7. The CDR3 region has the DNA TGTGCCAGCAGCCGAGGGACAGGGGAAACTTACGAGCAGTACTTC. Translation gives CASSRGTGETYEQYF.

This clonotype was picked up many times. This chain links TRBV20-1 with TRBJ1-1, with 8 bases fitting TRBD1. This CDR3 is built from 13 residues. Germline V gene lookup returns CDR1 DFQATT and CDR2 SNEGSKA (reference sequence). The junction had 8 bases not matched to a gene; V was cut back by 6 bases and J by 5 bases. In DNA, the CDR3 is TGCAGTGCAAGCAGGGGGCCAGAAACTGAAGCTTTCTTT. Its protein product is CSASRGPETEAFF.

The chain is built from TRBV10-1 and TRBJ2-5, with 9 bases matching TRBD2. The length of the CDR3 is 17 residues. Germline values: CDR1 WNHNN, CDR2 SYGVQD (reference sequence). With 0 bases clipped from V and 4 bases from J, the junction kept 9 bases outside the gene matches. This chain's CDR3 is CASSESRVSGRVETQYF. CDR3 sequence (DNA): TGCGCCAGCAGTGAGTCGAGGGTTAGCGGGAGAGTAGAGACCCAGTACTTC.

In its sample, this clonotype was seen many times. This chain links TRBV28 with TRBJ1-5; tentative D call: TRBD1 (6 bases). Between the trimmed V and J ends, which lost 7 bases and 6 bases, there was a span of 16 bases. Germline CDR1 and CDR2: MDHEN and SYDVKM. The CDR3 is made up of 14 amino acids. CDR3 sequence: CASTREGGIQPQHF. CDR3 in DNA: TGTGCCAGCACTCGTGAGGGGGGCATTCAGCCCCAGCATTTT. Full variable domain (rest looked up from reference TRBV28 and TRBJ1-5): DVKVTQSSRYLVKRTGEKVFLECVQDMDHENMFWYRQDPGLGLRLIYFSYDVKMKEKGDIPEGYSVSREKKERFSLILESASTNQTSMYLCASTREGGIQPQHFGDGTRLSIL.